This T cell receptor (beta chain) was sequenced during a study of T cell responses to AZD1222 COVID-19 vaccine. V was pared by 5 bases and J by 1 base, with 11 bases between. The CDR3 extends over 15 amino acids. CDR1 is MNHEY, CDR2 SMNVEV, per germline (reference sequence). Data came from immunoSEQ multiplex PCR; TCRdb stores just in-frame clones and leaves some out. The sample holds about 160,000 clones; around 90% are singletons and the top ten take 3% to 3.5%. The sample here was peripheral blood, taken 28 days after the second AZD1222 dose. The chain has TRBV27 and TRBJ1-4; D is perhaps TRBD1 (5 bases). This TCR came from an adult who received the AZD1222 COVID-19 vaccine. The CDR3 nucleotides are TGTGCCAGCAGTCTCGGGGGGGGAACTAATGAAAAACTGTTTTTT. Its protein product is CASSLGGGTNEKLFF.